These T cell receptor beta chains were read from a single sample in a study of early T cells in non-severe SARS-CoV-2 infection. Each CDR3 protein gets one entry after TCRdb re-called the 5' RACE reads with MiXCR. This repertoire shows tens of thousands of distinct CDR3 sequences, over 10% found once; its top ten account for around 4.6%. Sequencing input: whole blood. All receptors derive from an adult who was a healthcare worker with PCR-confirmed SARS-CoV-2 infection or an uninfected control (not recorded which). CDR3s include the opening cysteine and the closing phenylalanine or tryptophan. The order of the fields is J gene, V gene, clone size, D gene, CDR3 DNA, CDR3 protein. D genes are given only for firm matches. Rows may omit the clone size; those that give it use once, few, many or a size class.

TRBJ2-5 | TRBV29-1 | . | . | TGCGGCGCCAGGGATGGCGAGACCCAGTACTTC | CGARDGETQYF
TRBJ1-4 | TRBV19 | many | . | TGTGCCAGTAGTATAGTGCCAGGGAACGAAAAACTGTTTTTT | CASSIVPGNEKLFF
TRBJ1-5 | TRBV7-9 | . | . | TGTGCCAGCAGCTTAGCAGGGCAGCAGCCCCAGCATTTT | CASSLAGQQPQHF
TRBJ2-1 | TRBV28 | few | . | TGTGCCAGCAGTTTATCGGTAGGGGCGCGGAACAATGAGCAGTTCTTC | CASSLSVGARNNEQFF
TRBJ1-2 | TRBV9 | . | . | TGTGCCAGCAGCGTACGACAGGACGATGGCTACACCTTC | CASSVRQDDGYTF
TRBJ2-2 | TRBV24-1 | many | . | TGTGCCACCAGTGATTCCCGGGTGATCGGGGAGCTGTTTTTT | CATSDSRVIGELFF
TRBJ2-7 | TRBV7-2 | few | TRBD1 | TGTGCCAGCAGCCCGCAGACAGGGGGCTACGAGCAGTACTTC | CASSPQTGGYEQYF
TRBJ1-1 | TRBV27 | medium-sized | . | TGTGCCAGCAGTTCGACAGTTGGGAACACTGAAGCTTTCTTT | CASSSTVGNTEAFF
TRBJ2-3 | TRBV10-1 | many | TRBD1 | TGCGCCAGCGGACAGGGGAGTAGCACAGATACGCAGTATTTT | CASGQGSSTDTQYF
TRBJ1-1 | TRBV5-1 | many | TRBD1 | TGCGCCAGCACCTGGACAGGGGCAACGAACACTGAAGCTTTCTTT | CASTWTGATNTEAFF
TRBJ1-1 | TRBV20-1 | many | . | TGCAGTGCTAGTGAGTCGGGGTACACTGAAGCTTTCTTT | CSASESGYTEAFF
TRBJ2-2 | TRBV10-3 | . | TRBD1 | TGTGCCATCAGCCGGGCCGGGACAGGGGACACCGGGGAGCTGTTTTTT | CAISRAGTGDTGELFF
TRBJ1-5 | TRBV9 | . | . | TGTGCCAGCAGCGTTACAGGTTATAGCAATCAGCCCCAGCATTTT | CASSVTGYSNQPQHF
TRBJ1-2 | TRBV29-1 | few | . | TGCAGCGTTGGTAGCAGTTCCTATGGCTACACCTTC | CSVGSSSYGYTF
TRBJ2-3 | TRBV4-1 | . | . | TGCGCCAGCAGCCAATTCGAAGGTGGCACAGATACGCAGTATTTT | CASSQFEGGTDTQYF
TRBJ1-5 | TRBV19 | many | TRBD1 | TGTGCCAGTGGACAGGCCGTGGGGCAGCCCCAGCATTTT | CASGQAVGQPQHF
TRBJ2-3 | TRBV12-3/TRBV12-4 | . | . | TGTGCCAGCGGTGGGGAGCCGGATACGCAGTATTTT | CASGGEPDTQYF
TRBJ1-5 | TRBV20-1 | many | . | TGCAGTGCTGGGGGCAGCAATCAGCCCCAGCATTTT | CSAGGSNQPQHF
TRBJ1-1 | TRBV6-6 | few | . | TGTGCCAGCAGTTACAGACAGTCCTTGGGAGGGGGGAACACTGAAGCTTTCTTT | CASSYRQSLGGGNTEAFF
TRBJ1-6 | TRBV30 | many | . | TGTGCCTGGAGTCCCGGGACACCCAATTCACCCCTCCACTTT | CAWSPGTPNSPLHF
TRBJ1-1 | TRBV7-2 | many | . | TGTGCCAGCAGCTTAATTTCTGGCCGAACTGAAGCTTTCTTT | CASSLISGRTEAFF
TRBJ1-2 | TRBV6-5 | . | . | TGTGCCAGCAGTTACTCGTACAGTTCAGAAAGAGCTAACTATGGCTACACCTTC | CASSYSYSSERANYGYTF
TRBJ1-3 | TRBV6-2/TRBV6-3 | many | TRBD1 | TGTGCCAGCAGTCTCAAGGGACAGGGCGAAAACACCATATATTTT | CASSLKGQGENTIYF
TRBJ2-5 | TRBV29-1 | few | TRBD1 | TGCAGCACCCGGGACAGCCGCCGAGAGACCCAGTACTTC | CSTRDSRRETQYF
TRBJ1-4 | TRBV9 | many | . | TGTGCCAGCAGCGGGGGAAACAATGAAAAACTGTTTTTT | CASSGGNNEKLFF
TRBJ2-4 | TRBV12-3/TRBV12-4 | once | . | TGTGCCAGCAGTACGGATACACTAGCCAAAAACATTCAGTACTTC | CASSTDTLAKNIQYF
TRBJ2-3 | TRBV12-3/TRBV12-4 | few | . | TGTGCCAGCACCATCTTGCGTCCTGCGGGCACAGATACGCAGTATTTT | CASTILRPAGTDTQYF
TRBJ2-5 | TRBV5-4 | . | TRBD1 | TGTGCCAGCAGTAGGGGGCCCTCAGAGACCCAGTACTTC | CASSRGPSETQYF
TRBJ2-1 | TRBV6-6 | many | TRBD1 | TGTGCCAGCACCCCCAGACAGGGGACAAGGTCCTACAATGAGCAGTTCTTC | CASTPRQGTRSYNEQFF
TRBJ2-5 | TRBV15 | many | TRBD1 | TGTGCCACCAGCAGAGCCTCGGACAGGCAAGAGACCCAGTACTTC | CATSRASDRQETQYF
TRBJ2-7 | TRBV6-6 | many | TRBD1 | TGTGCCAGCACCTACCCGGGACAGGGAATAGTGGAGCAGTACTTC | CASTYPGQGIVEQYF
TRBJ2-6 | TRBV7-3 | . | . | TGTGCCAGCAGCTTAATGGCACTTTCTGGGGCCAACGTCCTGACTTTC | CASSLMALSGANVLTF
TRBJ2-5 | TRBV7-2 | many | . | TGTGCCAGCAGCTTACAGGGACCCGGGAAGACCCAGTACTTC | CASSLQGPGKTQYF
TRBJ1-5 | TRBV6-2/TRBV6-3 | many | . | TGTGCCAGCGACCGGGGGCCGATGGTGGGCAATCAGCCCCAGCATTTT | CASDRGPMVGNQPQHF
TRBJ2-3 | TRBV9 | many | . | TGTGCCAGCAGCCCTCTATTTACTAGCACAGATACGCAGTATTTT | CASSPLFTSTDTQYF
TRBJ1-2 | TRBV18 | . | . | TGTGCCAGCTCACCACCGACGGTGAACTATGGCTACACCTTC | CASSPPTVNYGYTF
TRBJ2-3 | TRBV6-5 | few | TRBD2 | TGTGCCAGCAGCACGGGGGGGGGCACAGATACGCAGTATTTT | CASSTGGGTDTQYF
TRBJ2-1 | TRBV20-1 | few | TRBD2 | TGCAGTGCTAGAGCCCTCCCGGGACTAGCGGGGGCTAACGCCTACAATGAGCAGTTCTTC | CSARALPGLAGANAYNEQFF
TRBJ2-7 | TRBV7-8 | many | TRBD2 | TGTGCCAGCAGCCCGATATTAGCGGGTAGCTCCTACGAGCAGTACTTC | CASSPILAGSSYEQYF
TRBJ2-7 | TRBV11-2 | many | TRBD2 | TGTGCCAGCTCCATACTAGCGGGGGCCTCCTACGAGCAGTACTTC | CASSILAGASYEQYF
TRBJ1-4 | TRBV12-3/TRBV12-4 | many | . | TGTGCCAGCTCGTCTTCGGGGCCTCTTCGGGAAAAACTGTTTTTT | CASSSSGPLREKLFF
TRBJ2-3 | TRBV5-1 | few | . | TGCGCCAGCAGCTTTTCTCAGAGCACAGATACGCAGTATTTT | CASSFSQSTDTQYF
TRBJ1-5 | TRBV9 | many | TRBD1 | TGTGCCAGCAGCGTAGGAGGGGACAGGGGATTTCAGCCCCAGCATTTT | CASSVGGDRGFQPQHF
TRBJ2-7 | TRBV7-8 | few | . | TGTGCCAGCAGCTTAGTAGGGTTCTCCTACGAGCAGTACTTC | CASSLVGFSYEQYF
TRBJ2-2 | TRBV3-1 | . | . | TGTGCCAGCAGCCAAGCTGTAATTACCGGGGAGCTGTTTTTT | CASSQAVITGELFF